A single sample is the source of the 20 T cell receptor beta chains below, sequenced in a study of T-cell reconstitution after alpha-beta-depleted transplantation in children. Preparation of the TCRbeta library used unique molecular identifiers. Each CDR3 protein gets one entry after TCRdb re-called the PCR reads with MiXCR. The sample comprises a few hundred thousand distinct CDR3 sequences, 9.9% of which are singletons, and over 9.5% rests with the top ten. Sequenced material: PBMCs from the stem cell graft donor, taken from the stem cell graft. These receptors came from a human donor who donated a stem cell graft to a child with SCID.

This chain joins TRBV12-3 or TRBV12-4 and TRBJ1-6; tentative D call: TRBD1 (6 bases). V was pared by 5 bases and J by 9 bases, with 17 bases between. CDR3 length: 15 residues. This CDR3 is CASSHGGLEGSPLHF. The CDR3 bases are TGTGCCAGCAGTCATGGGGGGCTGGAAGGTTCACCCCTCCACTTT.

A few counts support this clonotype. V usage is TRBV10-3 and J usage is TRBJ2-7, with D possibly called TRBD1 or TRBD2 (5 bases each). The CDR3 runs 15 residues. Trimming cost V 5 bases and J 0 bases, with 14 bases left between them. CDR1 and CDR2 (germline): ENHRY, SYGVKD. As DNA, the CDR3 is TGTGCCATCAGTCCGGGACCGATCGTCTCCTACGAGCAGTACTTC. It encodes CAISPGPIVSYEQYF.

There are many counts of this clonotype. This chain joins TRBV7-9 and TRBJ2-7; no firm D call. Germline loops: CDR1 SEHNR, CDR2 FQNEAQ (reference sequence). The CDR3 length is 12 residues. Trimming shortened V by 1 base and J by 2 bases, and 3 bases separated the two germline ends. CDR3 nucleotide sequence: TGTGCCAGCAGCTTAGAACCCTACGAGCAGTACTTC. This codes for CASSLEPYEQYF. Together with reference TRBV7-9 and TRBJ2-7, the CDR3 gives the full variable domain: DTGVSQNPRHKITKRGQNVTFRCDPISEHNRLYWYRQTLGQGPEFLTYFQNEAQLEKSRLLSDRFSAERPKGSFSTLEIQRTEQGDSAMYLCASSLEPYEQYFGPGTRLTVT.

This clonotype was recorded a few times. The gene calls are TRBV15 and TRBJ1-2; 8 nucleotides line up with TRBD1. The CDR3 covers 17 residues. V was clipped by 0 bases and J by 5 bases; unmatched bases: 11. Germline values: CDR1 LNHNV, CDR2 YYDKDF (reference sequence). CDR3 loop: CATSRERGTGVGYGYTF. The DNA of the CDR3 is TGTGCCACCAGCAGAGAGAGGGGGACAGGTGTGGGGTATGGCTACACCTTC.

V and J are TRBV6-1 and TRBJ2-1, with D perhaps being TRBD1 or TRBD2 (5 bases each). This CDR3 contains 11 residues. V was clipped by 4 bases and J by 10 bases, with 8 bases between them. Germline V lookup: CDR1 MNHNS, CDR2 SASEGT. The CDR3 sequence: CASSGGIEQFF. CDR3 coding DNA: TGTGCCAGCAGTGGGGGGATCGAGCAGTTCTTC.

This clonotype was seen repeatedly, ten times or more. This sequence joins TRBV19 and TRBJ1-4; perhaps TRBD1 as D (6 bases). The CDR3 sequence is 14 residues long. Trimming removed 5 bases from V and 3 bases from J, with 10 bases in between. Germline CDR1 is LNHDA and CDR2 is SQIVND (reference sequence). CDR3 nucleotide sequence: TGTGCCAGTAGTTTCTGGACAGCTAATGAAAAACTGTTTTTT. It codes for CASSFWTANEKLFF. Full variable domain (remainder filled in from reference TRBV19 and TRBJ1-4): DGGITQSPKYLFRKEGQNVTLSCEQNLNHDAMYWYRQDPGQGLRLIYYSQIVNDFQKGDIAEGYSVSREKKESFPLTVTSAQKNPTAFYLCASSFWTANEKLFFGSGTQLSVL.

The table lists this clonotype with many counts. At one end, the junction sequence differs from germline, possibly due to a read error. The CDR3 spells CASSLGTGGPYEQYF. The CDR3 nucleotides read TGTGCCAGCAGCTTAGGGACAGGGGGTCCCTACGAGCAGTACTTC. The rearrangement uses TRBV12-3 or TRBV12-4 and TRBJ2-7, with 11 bases lining up with TRBD1. CDR3 length equals 15 residues.

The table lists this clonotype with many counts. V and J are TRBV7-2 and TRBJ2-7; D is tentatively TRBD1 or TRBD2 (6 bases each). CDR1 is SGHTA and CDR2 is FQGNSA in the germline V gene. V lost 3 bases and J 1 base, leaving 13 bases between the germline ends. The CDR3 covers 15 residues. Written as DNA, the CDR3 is TGTGCCAGCAGCTTGACCGGGGGCTATTCCTACGAGCAGTACTTC. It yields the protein CASSLTGGYSYEQYF.

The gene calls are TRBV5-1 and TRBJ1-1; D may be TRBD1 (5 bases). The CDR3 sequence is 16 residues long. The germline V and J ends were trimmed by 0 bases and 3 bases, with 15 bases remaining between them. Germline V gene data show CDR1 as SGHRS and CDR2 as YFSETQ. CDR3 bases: TGCGCCAGCAGCTTGGGGCAGGGCTGGTGGGACACTGAAGCTTTCTTT. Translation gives CASSLGQGWWDTEAFF.

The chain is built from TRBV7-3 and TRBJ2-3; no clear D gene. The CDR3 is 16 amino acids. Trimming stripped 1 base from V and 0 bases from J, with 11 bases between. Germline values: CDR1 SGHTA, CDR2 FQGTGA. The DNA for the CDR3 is TGTGCCAGCAGCTTAAGTGGCAGTTCTAGCACAGATACGCAGTATTTT. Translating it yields CASSLSGSSSTDTQYF.

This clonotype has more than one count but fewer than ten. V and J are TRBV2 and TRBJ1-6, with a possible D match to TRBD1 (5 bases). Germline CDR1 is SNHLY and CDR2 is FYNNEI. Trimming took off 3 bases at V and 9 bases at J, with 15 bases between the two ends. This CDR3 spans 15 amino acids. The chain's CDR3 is CASSDSGRGGSPLHF. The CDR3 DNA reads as TGTGCCAGCAGTGATTCGGGGAGGGGAGGTTCACCCCTCCACTTT.

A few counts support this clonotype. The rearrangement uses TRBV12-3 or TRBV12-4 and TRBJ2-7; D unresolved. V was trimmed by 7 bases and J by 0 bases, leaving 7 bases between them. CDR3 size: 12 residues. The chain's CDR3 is CASTLSSYEQYF. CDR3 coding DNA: TGTGCCAGCACCTTAAGCTCCTACGAGCAGTACTTC.

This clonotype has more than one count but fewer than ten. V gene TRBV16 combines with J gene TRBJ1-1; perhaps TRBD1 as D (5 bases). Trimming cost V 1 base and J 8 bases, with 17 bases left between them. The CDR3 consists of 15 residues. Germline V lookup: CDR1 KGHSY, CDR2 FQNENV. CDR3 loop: CASSQWEGLGIEAFF. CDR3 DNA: TGTGCCAGCAGCCAATGGGAGGGGTTGGGAATCGAAGCTTTCTTT.

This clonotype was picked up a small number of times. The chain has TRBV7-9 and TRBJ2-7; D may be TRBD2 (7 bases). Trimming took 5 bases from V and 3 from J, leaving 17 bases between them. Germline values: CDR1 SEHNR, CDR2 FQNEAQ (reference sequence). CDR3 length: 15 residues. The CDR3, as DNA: TGTGCCAGCAGCCCTAGAGGGGGGGCGGACTACGAGCAGTACTTC. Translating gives CASSPRGGADYEQYF.

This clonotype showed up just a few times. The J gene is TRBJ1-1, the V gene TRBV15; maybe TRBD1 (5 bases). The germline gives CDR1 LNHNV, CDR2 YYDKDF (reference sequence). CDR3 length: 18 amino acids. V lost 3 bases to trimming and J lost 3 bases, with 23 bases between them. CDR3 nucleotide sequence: TGTGCCACCAGCAGCCCCTGGGCCATCAGGGAATATCACACTGAAGCTTTCTTT. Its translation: CATSSPWAIREYHTEAFF.

The CDR3 loop is CASSLARPAYNEQFF. The CDR3 nucleotides read TGTGCCAGCAGTTTAGCGCGACCAGCATACAATGAGCAGTTCTTC. This rearrangement joins TRBV12-3 or TRBV12-4 to TRBJ2-1, with D hard to call. This CDR3 contains 15 residues. V lost 0 bases, J lost 4 bases, and 10 bases lay in between.

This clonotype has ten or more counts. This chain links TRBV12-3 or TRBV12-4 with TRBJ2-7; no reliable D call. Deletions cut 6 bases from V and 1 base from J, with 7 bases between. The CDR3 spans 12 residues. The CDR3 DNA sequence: TGTGCCAGCAGCCACCAGTCCTACGAGCAGTACTTC. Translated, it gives CASSHQSYEQYF.

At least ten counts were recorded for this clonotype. The CDR3 DNA follows: TGTGCCAGCAGCTTAGCGGTTGTAGGGCCGAACACTGAAGCTTTCTTT. It specifies CASSLAVVGPNTEAFF. The chain has TRBV7-9 and TRBJ1-1; D unclear. Germline V gene data show CDR1 as SEHNR and CDR2 as FQNEAQ (reference sequence). V was trimmed by 0 bases and J by 1 base, leaving 12 bases between them. The CDR3 is 16 residues long.

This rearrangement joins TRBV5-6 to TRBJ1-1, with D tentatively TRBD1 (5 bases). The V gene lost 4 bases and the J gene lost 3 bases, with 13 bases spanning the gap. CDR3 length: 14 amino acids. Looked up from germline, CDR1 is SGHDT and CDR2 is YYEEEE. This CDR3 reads CASSPRGDDTEAFF. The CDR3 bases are TGTGCCAGCAGCCCCCGCGGGGACGACACTGAAGCTTTCTTT.

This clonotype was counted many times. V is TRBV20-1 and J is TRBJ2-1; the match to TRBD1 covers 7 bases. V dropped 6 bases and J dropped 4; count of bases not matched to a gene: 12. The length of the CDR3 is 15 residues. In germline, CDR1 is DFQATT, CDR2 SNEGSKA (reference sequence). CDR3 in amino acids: CSAQELRQGYNEQFF. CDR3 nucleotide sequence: TGCAGTGCCCAAGAGCTGAGACAGGGATACAATGAGCAGTTCTTC.